These 16 T cell receptor beta chains originate from one sample sequenced in a study of blood T cell repertoires in COVID-19. Sequencing was performed with immunoSEQ multiplex PCR; in TCRdb, only in-frame clones are kept and a portion is missing. This table holds 100,000 to 150,000 clones, more than 70% found once. Sequenced sample: peripheral blood. Source of these receptors: a woman aged 55-75 years with acute or convalescent COVID-19.

V is TRBV7-8 and J is TRBJ1-2; the D is unclear. Trimming shortened V by 0 bases and J by 6 bases, and 8 bases separated the two germline ends. Germline V CDR1 and CDR2: SGHVS, FQNEAQ. CDR3 length equals 13 residues. CDR3 sequence: CASSLALQNGYTF. The CDR3 DNA follows: TGTGCCAGCAGCTTAGCGCTACAGAATGGCTACACCTTC.

This clone was detected only once. The CDR3 nucleotides are TGTGCCACCAGCAGAGTTGGGCAGGGGCGAGTCTATGGCTACACCTTC. Translation: CATSRVGQGRVYGYTF. J is TRBJ1-2 and V is TRBV15, with D possibly TRBD1 on 6 matching bases. With 1 base removed from V and 4 bases from J, the gap between germline ends came to 16 bases. The CDR3 spans 16 residues. The germline V gene has CDR1 LNHNV and CDR2 YYDKDF (reference sequence).

The CDR3 DNA follows: TGTGCCAGCAGTCTACAGGGAGCCAAAAACATTCAGTACTTC. Translation: CASSLQGAKNIQYF. The chain is built from TRBV27 and TRBJ2-4; possibly TRBD1 for D (6 bases). Germline V gene lookup returns CDR1 MNHEY and CDR2 SMNVEV (reference sequence). V gave up 5 bases and J gave up 0 bases, with 8 bases separating them. The CDR3 loop spans 14 amino acids.

In DNA form, the CDR3 reads TGCGCCAGCAGCCATAGGACTAGCGGGAGCCATGAGCAGTTCTTC. Translating it yields CASSHRTSGSHEQFF. The chain carries TRBV4-1 and TRBJ2-1; TRBD2 matches at 13 bases. The V gene's germline CDR1 is MGHRA and CDR2 YSYEKL. Trimming at V came to 3 bases and at J to 8 bases, leaving 4 bases not matched to a gene. CDR3 length: 15 amino acids.

This chain joins TRBV7-9 and TRBJ2-1; D is perhaps TRBD1 (5 bases). The CDR3 runs to 15 residues. Germline CDR1 is SEHNR and CDR2 is FQNEAQ (reference sequence). Trimming removed 1 base at V and 0 bases at J, with 7 bases between. The CDR3 sequence is CASSLERGSYNEQFF. For the CDR3, the DNA is TGTGCCAGCAGCTTAGAAAGGGGCTCCTACAATGAGCAGTTCTTC.

The chain carries TRBV30 and TRBJ2-7; possibly TRBD2 for D (6 bases). Trimming pared 3 bases from V and 6 bases from J, leaving 12 bases between. The CDR3 contains 12 residues. Germline CDR1 GTSNPN, CDR2 SVGIG (reference sequence). The CDR3, as DNA: TGTGCCTGGAGGGGGGGACCTACCGAGCAGTACTTC. Residues: CAWRGGPTEQYF.

This clone appeared a single time. The V and J genes are TRBV5-1 and TRBJ1-5, with 7 bases fitting TRBD1. The V and J ends lost 4 bases and 3 bases, in that order; junction bases with no gene match: 4. This CDR3 comprises 14 residues. CDR1 is SGHRS and CDR2 is YFSETQ in the germline V gene. DNA of the CDR3: TGCGCCAGCAGCCCAGGACAGGCCAATCAGCCCCAGCATTTT. Protein sequence: CASSPGQANQPQHF.

The chain recombines TRBV9 with TRBJ2-2; no clear D. Germline CDR1 and CDR2: SGDLS and YYNGEE. This CDR3 is 15 amino acids long. Trimming took off 6 bases at V and 4 bases at J, with 16 bases between the two ends. The CDR3, as DNA: TGTGCCAGCACCCTGCTCGACATAGGCACCGGGGAGCTGTTTTTT. Translating it yields CASTLLDIGTGELFF.

V and J are TRBV7-6 and TRBJ1-3; no definite D call. The CDR3 has 15 residues. Trimming took 2 bases from V and 2 from J, leaving 10 bases between them. Germline CDR1 reads SGHVS; CDR2 reads FNYEAQ. CDR3 DNA: TGTGCCAGCAGCTTAAGTACTTCCCCTGGAAACACCATATATTTT. This codes for CASSLSTSPGNTIYF.

The chain joins TRBV28 to TRBJ1-1; D not resolved. The germline V gene encodes CDR1 MDHEN and CDR2 SYDVKM. V was trimmed by 6 bases and J by 8 bases, leaving 13 bases between them. The CDR3 covers 12 residues. In nucleotides, the CDR3 is TGTGCCAGCAGCCAAGCCCCTCTAGAAGCTTTCTTT. Translation: CASSQAPLEAFF.

V is TRBV7-3 and J is TRBJ2-1, with TRBD2 identical over 9 bases. The CDR3 contains 15 residues. The trim removed 4 bases at V and 5 bases at J, leaving 6 bases unmatched. The germline CDR1 and CDR2 sequences are SGHTA and FQGTGA. The DNA of the CDR3 is TGTGCCAGCAGCTCTGCGACTAGCGGTCACAATGAGCAGTTCTTC. The encoded protein is CASSSATSGHNEQFF.

This chain connects TRBV28 to TRBJ2-7, with D perhaps TRBD2 (6 bases). Germline CDR1 and CDR2: MDHEN and SYDVKM. V was shortened by 8 bases and J by 6 bases, with 17 bases between the two germline ends. This CDR3 has 13 amino acids. CDR3 DNA sequence: TGTGCCAGCGGTGGAGGGGTCAAGAGCGAGCAGTACTTC. Protein sequence: CASGGGVKSEQYF.

This clone was observed a few times. CDR3: CASSEAPTVNTEAFF. Here the CDR3 DNA reads TGTGCCAGCAGTGAAGCCCCAACGGTGAACACTGAAGCTTTCTTT. The chain employs TRBV2 and TRBJ1-1; D gene uncertain. Germline V CDR1 and CDR2: SNHLY, FYNNEI. Trimming took off 0 bases at V and 0 bases at J, with 8 bases between the two ends. The CDR3 is 15 residues long.

V usage is TRBV5-1 and J usage is TRBJ1-1; 7 bases are shared with TRBD1. The CDR3 has 16 residues. Trimming took 3 bases from V and 0 from J; bases not matched to a gene: 8. The germline CDR1 and CDR2 sequences are SGHRS and YFSETQ. For the CDR3, the DNA is TGCGCCAGCAGCTCTGGCGTTGGGACAGTGAACACTGAAGCTTTCTTT. This codes for CASSSGVGTVNTEAFF.

Comments on this clone: The sample contains more than one DNA sequence encoding this CDR3. CDR3 region: CASSLGDTNYGYTF. The CDR3 DNA reads TGCGCCAGCAGCTTGGGCGACACGAACTATGGCTACACCTTC. The chain recombines TRBV5-1 with TRBJ1-2; D remains unclear. V dropped 0 bases and J dropped 2 bases, with 8 bases sitting between them. This CDR3 is built from 14 residues. CDR1 is SGHRS, CDR2 YFSETQ, per germline.

V and J are TRBV11-2 and TRBJ2-2; D perhaps matches TRBD1 (5 bases). This CDR3 is 15 amino acids long. In germline, CDR1 is SGHAT, CDR2 FQNNGV. The V and J ends lost 1 base and 3 bases respectively, with 9 bases between them. CDR3 loop: CASSLGQGDTGELFF. DNA of the CDR3: TGTGCCAGCAGCTTAGGGCAGGGCGACACCGGGGAGCTGTTTTTT.